The 10 T cell receptor beta chains listed next were all sequenced from one sample in a study of blood T cell repertoires in COVID-19. The table came from immunoSEQ multiplex PCR; TCRdb's copy has only in-frame clones and leaves some out. The sample has 200,000 to 250,000 clones; 83% are singletons. Sequencing input: peripheral blood. These receptor sequences come from a man in his fifties or sixties with active or convalescent COVID-19.

The rearrangement uses TRBV4-3 and TRBJ1-1; D is unresolved. V dropped 0 bases and J dropped 6 bases, with 11 bases sitting between them. CDR1 and CDR2 (germline): LGHNA, YSLEER. This CDR3 spans 14 amino acids. In DNA, the CDR3 is TGCGCCAGCAGCCAAGATGAGCGGGCGGCTGAAGCTTTCTTT. It specifies CASSQDERAAEAFF.

The V gene is TRBV6-5, the J gene TRBJ2-7; D might be TRBD1 (6 bases). This CDR3 is 15 amino acids long. The V gene's germline CDR1 is MNHEY and CDR2 SVGAGI. V shed 0 bases and J shed 0 bases, with 9 bases lying between them. CDR3 DNA sequence: TGTGCCAGCAGTTACTCGGGGGACAACTCCTACGAGCAGTACTTC. Translation: CASSYSGDNSYEQYF.

This clone appeared a single time. This sequence joins TRBV15 and TRBJ2-5, with TRBD2 identical over 8 bases. The CDR3 spans 14 residues. V shed 5 bases, J shed 7 bases, and the junction held 9 bases outside the gene matches. Germline loops: CDR1 LNHNV, CDR2 YYDKDF (reference sequence). The CDR3 nucleotides are TGTGCCACCAGCCCCGGAAGGCTAGCGGGGACCCAGTACTTC. It codes for CATSPGRLAGTQYF.

This rearrangement joins TRBV10-3 to TRBJ1-2, with 7 bases aligning to TRBD1. Germline V gene sequence: CDR1 ENHRY, CDR2 SYGVKD. V was pared by 5 bases and J by 0 bases, with 6 bases of the junction left unmatched. The CDR3 runs 15 residues. The CDR3 protein is CAISNTGQSNYGYTF. CDR3 nucleotide sequence: TGTGCCATCAGTAACACGGGACAGTCTAACTATGGCTACACCTTC.

In its sample, this clone was seen once. CDR3 sequence: CASSRGGPEETQYF. The CDR3 DNA sequence: TGCGCCAGCAGCAGGGGGGGACCAGAAGAGACCCAGTACTTC. The genes are TRBV5-1 and TRBJ2-5, with TRBD2 as a possible D gene (7 bases). V dropped 4 bases and J dropped 3 bases, with 13 bases sitting between them. The CDR3 contains 14 residues. CDR1 and CDR2 (germline): SGHRS, YFSETQ.

The chain couples TRBV19 to TRBJ1-6; 9 nucleotides align to TRBD1. V gave up 7 bases and J gave up 10 bases; unmatched junction bases: 8. Germline V CDR1 and CDR2: LNHDA, SQIVND (reference sequence). The length of the CDR3 is 14 residues. This CDR3 is CASTTGQGWSPLHF. The CDR3 DNA is TGTGCCAGTACTACGGGACAGGGTTGGTCACCCCTCCACTTT.

This clone has only a few counts. The chain joins TRBV13 to TRBJ1-5; TRBD1 might be the D (5 bases). Trimming took off 5 bases at V and 1 base at J, with 9 bases between the two ends. Looked up from germline, CDR1 is PRHDT and CDR2 is FYEKMQ (reference sequence). This CDR3 is built from 14 residues. For the CDR3, the DNA is TGTGCCAGCAGCATGAGACAGAGCAATCAGCCCCAGCATTTT. Translating gives CASSMRQSNQPQHF.

The V gene is TRBV6-5, the J gene TRBJ2-7; possible D gene TRBD1, 6 bases. Germline loops: CDR1 MNHEY, CDR2 SVGAGI. V lost 6 bases to trimming and J lost 4 bases, with 7 bases between them. The CDR3 runs 11 residues. The CDR3 DNA reads TGTGCCAGCAGAAGGGGGTACGAGCAGTACTTC. The encoded protein is CASRRGYEQYF.

J is TRBJ1-2 and V is TRBV4-3; D might be TRBD1 (6 bases). Per the germline V gene, CDR1 is LGHNA and CDR2 is YSLEER. The CDR3 extends over 17 amino acids. V dropped 0 bases and J dropped 2 bases, with 16 bases sitting between them. The CDR3 loop reads CASSQDGGTRANYGYTF. CDR3 bases: TGCGCCAGCAGCCAAGATGGGGGCACCCGAGCCAACTATGGCTACACCTTC.

The V and J genes are TRBV30 and TRBJ2-5, with a weak D call TRBD1 (7 bases). The CDR3 totals 14 residues. Germline CDR1 is GTSNPN and CDR2 is SVGIG (reference sequence). The V end was cut by 2 bases, the J end by 5 bases, with 15 bases between. The CDR3 nucleotides are TGTGCCTGGAGTTCCCCAGGGGGGAGGGAGACCCAGTACTTC. As protein: CAWSSPGGRETQYF.